Following are 29 T cell receptor beta chains from one sample sequenced in a study of shared clonotypes between healthy human individuals. The method was immunoSEQ multiplex PCR; TCRdb's version includes in-frame clones alone and lacks a portion of them. The profile covers about 470,000 clones, with roughly 77% appearing a single time and 13% taken by the ten largest. Sequencing was done on a sample of PBMCs. The receptors come from a woman between 40 and 50 years old in good health. Some clones in this sample may be carry-over from other donors' samples.

V is TRBV9 and J is TRBJ2-3; D is uncertain. The CDR3 runs 17 residues. In germline, CDR1 is SGDLS, CDR2 YYNGEE. Trimming cost V 3 bases and J 0 bases, with 17 bases left between them. The CDR3 here is CASSAPDLWGSTDTQYF. DNA of the CDR3: TGTGCCAGCAGCGCTCCCGACTTGTGGGGAAGCACAGATACGCAGTATTTT.

The genes are TRBV6-1 and TRBJ1-1; 7 bases agree with TRBD1. This CDR3 has 13 amino acids. V shed 8 bases and J 3 bases; nucleotides not matched to a gene: 6. Per the germline V gene, CDR1 is MNHNS and CDR2 is SASEGT. As DNA, the CDR3 is TGTGCCAGCGTTCGGCAGGGGGACACTGAAGCTTTCTTT. It translates to CASVRQGDTEAFF.

The rearrangement joins TRBV28 to TRBJ2-7, with D possibly being TRBD1 or TRBD2 (7 bases each). V shed 2 bases and J shed 4 bases, with 12 bases lying between them. The CDR3 extends over 14 amino acids. Looked up from germline, CDR1 is MDHEN and CDR2 is SYDVKM. The CDR3 nucleotides are TGTGCCAGCAGTTTAAGCCAGGGGGGGTACGAGCAGTACTTC. Protein sequence: CASSLSQGGYEQYF. Using reference TRBV28 and TRBJ2-7 for the parts outside the CDR3, the full variable domain is DVKVTQSSRYLVKRTGEKVFLECVQDMDHENMFWYRQDPGLGLRLIYFSYDVKMKEKGDIPEGYSVSREKKERFSLILESASTNQTSMYLCASSLSQGGYEQYFGPGTRLTVT.

The V and J genes are TRBV5-1 and TRBJ1-1; TRBD1 agrees at 10 bases. V trimming: 4 bases; J trimming: 5 bases; junction bases outside the gene matches: 5. Germline lookup yields CDR1 SGHRS and CDR2 YFSETQ. The CDR3 is 14 residues long. Written as DNA, the CDR3 is TGCGCCAGCAGCAGGACAGGGGGTGTTACTGAAGCTTTCTTT. This gives the protein CASSRTGGVTEAFF.

This clone has just one count. The gene calls are TRBV5-6 and TRBJ2-2; D gene ambiguous. Germline loops: CDR1 SGHDT, CDR2 YYEEEE. The CDR3 runs to 11 residues. Trimming took 2 bases from V and 6 from J, leaving 2 bases between them. CDR3: CASSLSGELFF. CDR3 DNA sequence: TGTGCCAGCAGCTTATCCGGGGAGCTGTTTTTT.

The chain employs TRBV11-2 and TRBJ2-2; D may be TRBD1 (6 bases). This CDR3 spans 16 amino acids. V was trimmed by 2 bases and J by 4 bases, leaving 14 bases between them. The V gene's germline CDR1 is SGHAT and CDR2 FQNNGV. In nucleotides, the CDR3 is TGTGCCAGCAGCTTAAGAGGGGGTAGTAGCACCGGGGAGCTGTTTTTT. Protein sequence: CASSLRGGSSTGELFF.

The DNA of the CDR3 is TGTGCCAGCAGCTTGGCCGGCCAGGGGCGAGAGACCCAGTACTTC. Translated: CASSLAGQGRETQYF. The chain employs TRBV5-4 and TRBJ2-5, with D perhaps TRBD1 (6 bases). Per the germline V gene, CDR1 is SGHNT and CDR2 is YYREEE (reference sequence). The CDR3 is made up of 15 amino acids. The V gene lost 0 bases and the J gene lost 4 bases, with 13 bases spanning the gap.

The chain uses TRBV7-9 and TRBJ2-1, with 8 positions matching TRBD2. The CDR3 extends over 13 amino acids. V shed 8 bases, J shed 7 bases, and the junction held 7 bases outside the gene matches. Germline assignment: CDR1 SEHNR and CDR2 FQNEAQ (reference sequence). For the CDR3, the DNA is TGTGCCAGCGGCATAGCGGGATTGAATGAGCAGTTCTTC. Protein product: CASGIAGLNEQFF.

The chain carries TRBV4-1 and TRBJ1-5, with 8 bases lining up with TRBD1. The CDR3 length is 15 residues. CDR1 is MGHRA, CDR2 YSYEKL, per germline. After removal of 8 bases from V and 9 bases from J, the junction contained 15 bases not matched to a gene. This CDR3 reads CASRPVDRALVPQHF. CDR3 coding DNA: TGCGCCAGCCGCCCGGTGGACAGGGCCTTGGTGCCCCAGCATTTT.

This clone was counted between two and nine times. CDR3 coding DNA: TGTGCCAGCAGCTGGCAGGGGGCTGGAAACACCGGGGAGCTGTTTTTT. Its protein is CASSWQGAGNTGELFF. The chain joins TRBV7-3 to TRBJ2-2; TRBD1 aligns across 8 bases. The CDR3 contains 16 residues. Germline lookup yields CDR1 SGHTA and CDR2 FQGTGA. V dropped 4 bases and J dropped 2; count of bases not matched to a gene: 6. Full variable domain (outside the CDR3, taken from reference TRBV7-3 and TRBJ2-2): GAGVSQTPSNKVTEKGKYVELRCDPISGHTALYWYRQSLGQGPEFLIYFQGTGAADDSGLPNDRFFAVRPEGSVSTLKIQRTERGDSAVYLCASSWQGAGNTGELFFGEGSRLTVL.

V and J are TRBV5-1 and TRBJ2-7; possible D gene TRBD2, 6 bases. Trimming left V 7 bases short and J 2 bases short, with 19 bases between. CDR1 and CDR2 from the germline V gene are SGHRS and YFSETQ. There are 15 residues in the CDR3. The CDR3 nucleotides read TGCGCCAGCGGTCCGGGGACTTTCACGACCTACGAGCAGTACTTC. This codes for CASGPGTFTTYEQYF.

This clone was recorded at least ten times. Other nucleotide sequences from this sample produce the same CDR3. The V gene is TRBV18, the J gene TRBJ1-1; TRBD1 aligns across 9 bases. The CDR3 length is 13 residues. The V gene end was trimmed by 6 bases and the J gene end by 4 bases; junction bases not matched to a gene: 3. Germline V CDR1 and CDR2: KGHSH, LQKENI. The CDR3 DNA reads TGTGCCAGCTCCCCGGGACAGGGCACTGAAGCTTTCTTT. It yields the protein CASSPGQGTEAFF.

The chain recombines TRBV19 with TRBJ1-5; TRBD1 aligns across 10 bases. Germline V gene lookup returns CDR1 LNHDA and CDR2 SQIVND (reference sequence). CDR3 length: 15 amino acids. V shed 5 bases and J 5 bases; nucleotides not matched to a gene: 6. The CDR3 loop reads CASSPRGTGDQPQHF. As DNA, the CDR3 is TGTGCCAGTAGTCCTCGCGGGACAGGGGATCAGCCCCAGCATTTT.

The CDR3 coding sequence is TGTGCCAGCAGCTCCCAAGAGACCCAGTACTTC. Translation: CASSSQETQYF. The rearrangement joins TRBV7-9 to TRBJ2-5; unclear D gene. V gave up 4 bases and J gave up 1 base, with 1 base separating them. The CDR3 has 11 amino acids. Germline values: CDR1 SEHNR, CDR2 FQNEAQ (reference sequence).

The chain links TRBV4-1 to TRBJ2-3; 8 nucleotides agree with TRBD2. This CDR3 comprises 18 residues. After removal of 0 bases from V and 6 bases from J, the junction contained 14 bases not matched to a gene. Germline V CDR1 and CDR2: MGHRA, YSYEKL. CDR3 coding DNA: TGCGCCAGCAGCCAAGATGCTGGTCCTAGCGGGTCAGGGGATACGCAGTATTTT. Its translation is CASSQDAGPSGSGDTQYF.

This chain uses TRBV27 with TRBJ2-5, with D perhaps matching TRBD1 (5 bases). This CDR3 spans 13 amino acids. Germline V lookup: CDR1 MNHEY, CDR2 SMNVEV (reference sequence). Trimming shortened V by 6 bases and J by 5 bases, and 13 bases separated the two germline ends. CDR3 protein: CASSSTRVETQYF. The DNA for the CDR3 is TGTGCCAGCAGCTCTACCAGGGTGGAGACCCAGTACTTC.

For the CDR3, the DNA is TGTGCCAGCAGTCCCCCCCTGGGTAAGCGCGGGAACAATGAGCAGTTCTTC. Translation gives CASSPPLGKRGNNEQFF. The chain carries TRBV28 and TRBJ2-1; perhaps TRBD2 as D (6 bases). The V and J ends lost 5 bases and 5 bases respectively, with 22 bases between them. Germline values: CDR1 MDHEN, CDR2 SYDVKM. The CDR3 sequence is 17 residues long.

This clone came up once. The chain is built from TRBV5-4 and TRBJ1-1, with D possibly matching TRBD1 (5 bases). The CDR3 spans 14 residues. Between the trimmed V and J ends, which lost 4 bases and 3 bases, there was a span of 13 bases. CDR1 and CDR2 (germline): SGHNT, YYREEE (reference sequence). CDR3 sequence (DNA): TGTGCCAGCAGCCCCCCCTGGGGGGACACTGAAGCTTTCTTT. Its translation is CASSPPWGDTEAFF. Combining the CDR3 with reference TRBV5-4 and TRBJ1-1 gives the whole variable domain ETGVTQSPTHLIKTRGQQVTLRCSSQSGHNTVSWYQQALGQGPQFIFQYYREEENGRGNFPPRFSGLQFPNYSSELNVNALELDDSALYLCASSPPWGDTEAFFGQGTRLTVV.

This sequence joins TRBV18 and TRBJ1-2, with 10 nucleotides matching TRBD1. Germline CDR1 is KGHSH and CDR2 is LQKENI. J gave up 7 bases and V 6 bases, and 17 bases lay outside the gene matches. The CDR3 contains 17 residues. In DNA form, the CDR3 reads TGTGCCAGCTCTCCCGGGACAGGGGAGCCCCTCATCGGTGGCTACACCTTC. It translates to CASSPGTGEPLIGGYTF.

There are a few counts of this clone. Since the CDR3 does not end with the conserved phenylalanine or tryptophan, this likely comes from a read error. Because the CDR3's place on the DNA is in doubt, the DNA is left out and the CDR3 is given as listed by TCRdb. The rearrangement links TRBV19 to TRBJ1-1; the table's D call of TRBD1 was not tested on the DNA. Termini included, the CDR3 measures 12 amino acids. Germline-derived CDR1 and CDR2 are LNHDA and SQIVND (reference sequence). CDR3 protein: CASSLPGQGPSG.

This clone was detected a few times. The V gene is TRBV4-2, the J gene TRBJ1-5; tentative D call: TRBD1 (6 bases). Per the germline V gene, CDR1 is LGHNA and CDR2 is YNFKEQ. Trimming took 0 bases from V and 3 from J, leaving 9 bases between them. CDR3 length equals 15 residues. The CDR3 DNA follows: TGTGCCAGCAGCCAAGACCACAGGGACAATCAGCCCCAGCATTTT. It codes for CASSQDHRDNQPQHF.

This clone appeared a single time. The chain combines TRBV28 with TRBJ2-7; D is unresolved. Trimming stripped 6 bases from V and 4 bases from J, with 19 bases between. Germline-derived CDR1 and CDR2 are MDHEN and SYDVKM. The CDR3 runs to 15 residues. CDR3 in DNA: TGTGCCAGCAGCGGCAGAGTTGGTCGTCTGTACGAGCAGTACTTC. Its protein product is CASSGRVGRLYEQYF.

The chain joins TRBV7-9 to TRBJ2-3; D remains unclear. Looked up from germline, CDR1 is SEHNR and CDR2 is FQNEAQ (reference sequence). The V end lost 4 bases, the J end lost 6 bases, and 5 bases lay between the germline ends. The CDR3 contains 11 residues. The CDR3 nucleotides are TGTGCCAGCAGCTCCGAGGATACGCAGTATTTT. This codes for CASSSEDTQYF.

V gene TRBV30 combines with J gene TRBJ2-7; D call uncertain. The germline CDR1 and CDR2 sequences are GTSNPN and SVGIG (reference sequence). The CDR3 length is 13 residues. Trimming stripped 2 bases from V and 1 base from J, with 9 bases between. The DNA for the CDR3 is TGTGCCTGGAGTCATCAGGTGTCCTACGAGCAGTACTTC. This gives the protein CAWSHQVSYEQYF.

The chain recombines TRBV27 with TRBJ1-2; 7 nucleotides match TRBD1. V shed 6 bases, J shed 7 bases, and the junction held 11 bases outside the gene matches. Germline V CDR1 and CDR2: MNHEY, SMNVEV (reference sequence). CDR3 length equals 14 residues. The CDR3 is CASSPAGTAFGYTF. The CDR3 coding sequence is TGTGCCAGCAGCCCCGCCGGGACAGCCTTTGGCTACACCTTC.

This clone was seen a few times. This chain connects TRBV6-5 to TRBJ1-2; D is uncertain. Trimming took off 2 bases at V and 13 bases at J, with 11 bases between the two ends. The CDR3 is made up of 11 amino acids. In germline, CDR1 is MNHEY, CDR2 SVGAGI. CDR3 loop: CASSYGPMITF. CDR3 nucleotide sequence: TGTGCCAGCAGTTACGGTCCTATGATCACCTTC.

Worth noting for this clone: Other DNA variants within this sample encode the same CDR3. The V gene is TRBV2, the J gene TRBJ2-7; D is ambiguous. Germline V gene lookup returns CDR1 SNHLY and CDR2 FYNNEI. CDR3 length: 11 amino acids. Trimming removed 3 bases from V and 4 bases from J, with 4 bases in between. The CDR3: CASSEVYEQYF. CDR3 nucleotides: TGTGCCAGCAGTGAGGTGTACGAGCAGTACTTC.

This sequence joins TRBV30 and TRBJ2-3; weak D call: TRBD2 (5 bases). The CDR3 runs to 16 residues. V was clipped by 5 bases and J by 2 bases, with 20 bases between them. Germline lookup yields CDR1 GTSNPN and CDR2 SVGIG (reference sequence). CDR3 amino acids: CAWGDRTRRPTDTQYF. CDR3 bases: TGTGCCTGGGGAGATCGGACTCGGAGGCCCACAGATACGCAGTATTTT.

The rearrangement uses TRBV5-1 and TRBJ2-1, with a tentative D call TRBD2 (6 bases). Germline CDR1 and CDR2: SGHRS and YFSETQ. Trimming left V 7 bases short and J 6 bases short, with 26 bases between. The CDR3 runs 17 residues. CDR3 in amino acids: CASSLDPGLSSPNEQFF. The DNA of the CDR3 is TGCGCCAGCTCCCTTGACCCGGGACTTAGCTCCCCCAATGAGCAGTTCTTC.